Described below is a single TCR beta chain sequence and its context. This entry is derived from a study of shared clonotypes between healthy human individuals. The repertoire was sequenced with immunoSEQ multiplex PCR; TCRdb's copy has only in-frame clones and lacks some. The top ten hold about 0.13% of the sample, which has roughly 2 million clones, 85% to 95% seen once. The germline V and J ends were trimmed by 0 bases and 0 bases, with 10 bases remaining between them. Germline V gene data show CDR1 as SGDLS and CDR2 as YYNGEE. This CDR3 is built from 16 residues. Sequenced sample: naive CD4+ T cells sorted from blood. As for subset: CD45RA+ positively selected. The sequence derives from a man between 18 and 29 years old in good health. The V call is TRBV9, the J call TRBJ1-3; no definite D call. CDR3 nucleotide sequence: TGTGCCAGCAGCGTAGCTCCAGGTTTCTCTGGAAACACCATATATTTT. This gives the protein CASSVAPGFSGNTIYF.